This TCR beta chain originates from a study of human T cells and chemical hapten exposure. Study at large: Across the whole study, which lasted roughly 24 weeks, patients were given diphenylcyclopropenone on the scalp once a week.

There are many counts of this clonotype. Stated time point: patch test 2, 6 weeks after DPC sensitization. Treatment indicated: therapeutic diphenylcyclopropenone sensitization with weekly scalp DPC. Each patch test followed a blood draw. The CDR3 sequence is 14 residues long. Germline CDR1 is LNHDA and CDR2 is SQIVND (reference sequence). J was trimmed by 5 bases and V by 9 bases; bases with no gene match: 7. The study's library attached unique molecular identifiers to single cDNA molecules. TCRdb fed the RACE reads into MiXCR, producing one record per CDR3 protein. Here the sample spans approximately 100,000 distinct CDR3 sequences, 9% to 9.5% being singletons.

The TCR originated in a woman aged 40 to 50 with alopecia areata. Some clones in this sample may be carry-over from other donors' samples. This sample comprised whole blood, obtained in connection with sensitization to the hapten diphenylcyclopropenone (DPC). The rearrangement links TRBV19 to TRBJ2-1; 10 bases match TRBD1. The CDR3 region is CASQRQGANNEQFF. The CDR3 DNA sequence: TGTGCCAGCCAGAGACAGGGGGCTAACAATGAGCAGTTCTTC.